These 25 T cell receptor beta chains came from one sample sequenced in a study of response to subunit inactivated influenza vaccine. TCRdb called the RT-PCR reads again in MiXCR, with one record for every CDR3 protein. The sample carries around 470,000 distinct CDR3 sequences, 6% to 9% recorded once. The sequencing here drew on PBMCs from blood, taken approximately 25 months after vaccination. All receptors derive from a man aged 50-75 years who received an inactivated influenza vaccine.

The J gene is TRBJ2-7, the V gene TRBV7-8, with 12 nucleotides matching TRBD1. J was trimmed by 2 bases and V by 2 bases; bases with no gene match: 13. CDR3 size: 19 residues. Germline V gene data show CDR1 as SGHVS and CDR2 as FQNEAQ. This CDR3 reads CASSLFSGQGAHSTYEQYF. The CDR3, as DNA: TGTGCCAGCAGCTTATTTTCGGGACAGGGGGCGCATTCAACCTACGAGCAGTACTTC.

The table lists this clonotype with many counts. The rearrangement joins TRBV7-2 to TRBJ2-7, with D hard to call. The CDR3 spans 13 residues. Germline CDR1 is SGHTA and CDR2 is FQGNSA. Trimming stripped 2 bases from V and 5 bases from J, with 10 bases between. The chain's CDR3 is CASSLTSSNEQYF. CDR3 coding DNA: TGTGCCAGCAGCTTAACCTCTAGTAACGAGCAGTACTTC.

This clonotype showed up many times. V is TRBV4-2 and J is TRBJ2-3; 8 bases map to TRBD2. CDR1 is LGHNA, CDR2 YNFKEQ, per germline. Trimming took 0 bases from V and 1 from J; bases not matched to a gene: 0. This CDR3 has 15 amino acids. The CDR3 protein is CASSQELAGTDTQYF. The CDR3 DNA follows: TGTGCCAGCAGCCAAGAACTAGCGGGCACAGATACGCAGTATTTT.

The chain links TRBV11-2 to TRBJ2-5, with 8 bases matching TRBD2. This CDR3 has 17 residues. The J segment lost 1 base and the V segment lost 0 bases, leaving 7 bases of the junction unmatched. Per the germline V gene, CDR1 is SGHAT and CDR2 is FQNNGV. In nucleotides, the CDR3 is TGTGCCAGCAGCTTAGAACCAGCGGGAGATATCCAAGAGACCCAGTACTTC. Protein product: CASSLEPAGDIQETQYF.

The chain couples TRBV28 to TRBJ2-5; TRBD1 is a possible D gene (6 bases). Germline V gene data show CDR1 as MDHEN and CDR2 as SYDVKM. V lost 9 bases to trimming and J lost 4 bases, with 18 bases between them. The CDR3 extends over 14 amino acids. The CDR3 DNA sequence: TGTGCCAGTTTCCCCGCAGGGGCGCCAGAGACCCAGTACTTC. It translates to CASFPAGAPETQYF. The variable domain in full, completed from reference TRBV28 and TRBJ2-5, reads DVKVTQSSRYLVKRTGEKVFLECVQDMDHENMFWYRQDPGLGLRLIYFSYDVKMKEKGDIPEGYSVSREKKERFSLILESASTNQTSMYLCASFPAGAPETQYFGPGTRLLVL.

This clonotype was counted ten times or more. The V call is TRBV12-3 or TRBV12-4, the J call TRBJ2-2; D not certain. The CDR3 sequence is 15 residues long. Trimming cost V 3 bases and J 2 bases, with 10 bases left between them. CDR3 sequence (DNA): TGTGCCAGCAGTTTCGGTCAGCTTAACACCGGGGAGCTGTTTTTT. Its translation: CASSFGQLNTGELFF.

The chain uses TRBV9 and TRBJ1-1; weak D call: TRBD1 (5 bases). V was shortened by 4 bases and J by 7 bases, with 17 bases between the two germline ends. Germline-derived CDR1 and CDR2 are SGDLS and YYNGEE. The CDR3 totals 14 residues. CDR3 bases: TGTGCCAGCAGCCTCAGAGGGGAAGAGGTTGAAGCTTTCTTT. Encoded protein: CASSLRGEEVEAFF.

The V gene is TRBV5-6, the J gene TRBJ1-2; no firm D call. This CDR3 spans 13 amino acids. Germline V gives CDR1 SGHDT, CDR2 YYEEEE. V was trimmed by 1 base and J by 12 bases, leaving 16 bases between them. CDR3 coding DNA: TGTGCCAGCAGCTTGCAAAGTCGTGTGTTCCACACCTTC. Residues: CASSLQSRVFHTF.

A few counts support this clonotype. The chain is built from TRBV27 and TRBJ2-7; 7 positions agree with TRBD2. The ends lost 1 base at V and 0 bases at J; junction bases unmatched: 3. Germline-derived CDR1 and CDR2 are MNHEY and SMNVEV (reference sequence). The CDR3 sequence is 15 residues long. The DNA for the CDR3 is TGTGCCAGCAGTTTATTCGGGGGGTTCTCCTACGAGCAGTACTTC. Translating it yields CASSLFGGFSYEQYF.

This clonotype has just a few counts. The chain recombines TRBV2 with TRBJ2-2; D is possibly TRBD1 (5 bases). Looked up from germline, CDR1 is SNHLY and CDR2 is FYNNEI. The CDR3 has 14 amino acids. Trimming took off 3 bases at V and 5 bases at J, with 10 bases between the two ends. DNA of the CDR3: TGTGCCAGCAGTGAGGGTCCAGGGACCGGGGAGCTGTTTTTT. Its protein is CASSEGPGTGELFF.

The chain recombines TRBV12-3 or TRBV12-4 with TRBJ1-2, with 8 bases identical to TRBD1. V lost 6 bases, J lost 4 bases, and 7 bases stayed unmatched. This CDR3 is built from 14 residues. DNA for the CDR3: TGTGCCAGCAGCTTTAGGACAGGGACCTATGGCTACACCTTC. This translates into CASSFRTGTYGYTF.

The chain couples TRBV18 to TRBJ2-3, with D perhaps TRBD2 (5 bases). The CDR3 extends over 16 amino acids. In germline, CDR1 is KGHSH, CDR2 LQKENI. The germline V and J ends were trimmed by 2 bases and 1 base, with 13 bases remaining between them. The CDR3 loop reads CASSPSYGSGTDTQYF. CDR3 DNA: TGTGCCAGCTCACCAAGTTACGGTAGCGGCACAGATACGCAGTATTTT.

This clonotype was counted between two and nine times. The rearrangement links TRBV7-9 to TRBJ1-6; 7 bases align to TRBD1. The CDR3 is 15 residues long. The V gene end was trimmed by 4 bases and the J gene end by 10 bases; junction bases not matched to a gene: 10. Germline assignment: CDR1 SEHNR and CDR2 FQNEAQ (reference sequence). This chain's CDR3 is CASSSWTGGDSPLHF. CDR3 coding DNA: TGTGCCAGCAGCTCATGGACAGGCGGAGACTCACCCCTCCACTTT.

About this clonotype: Being one base from a much bigger clone, this may be a read error. V usage is TRBV20-1 and J usage is TRBJ1-1; D possibly corresponds to TRBD1 (5 bases). The germline CDR1 and CDR2 sequences are DFQATT and SNEGSKA (reference sequence). CDR3 length: 14 amino acids. The CDR3 region is CSARDRDRNAEAFF. CDR3 sequence (DNA): TGCAGTGCTAGAGACCGGGACCGGAACGCTGAAGCTTTCTTT.

The V and J genes are TRBV20-1 and TRBJ2-3; the match to TRBD1 covers 8 bases. J lost 0 bases, V lost 3 bases, and 2 bases had no gene match. This CDR3 region has 14 residues. Germline V gene sequence: CDR1 DFQATT, CDR2 SNEGSKA (reference sequence). The CDR3 DNA reads TGCAGTGCTAGTGACAGGGGTAGCACAGATACGCAGTATTTT. Encoded protein: CSASDRGSTDTQYF.

The rearrangement links TRBV20-1 to TRBJ2-5, with TRBD1 identical over 8 bases. The CDR3 loop spans 15 amino acids. The V segment lost 3 bases and the J segment 5 bases; nucleotides outside the gene matches: 11. CDR1 is DFQATT, CDR2 SNEGSKA, per germline (reference sequence). Written as DNA, the CDR3 is TGCAGTGCTAGGACCAGGGGGCGAACTCGGGAGACCCAGTACTTC. This encodes CSARTRGRTRETQYF.

Only a few counts were recorded for this clonotype. This chain uses TRBV6-2 or TRBV6-3 with TRBJ2-5, with D possibly matching TRBD1 (5 bases). Germline V gives CDR1 MNHEY, CDR2 SVGEGT. V lost 6 bases to trimming and J lost 3 bases, with 11 bases between them. CDR3 length equals 13 residues. CDR3 DNA: TGTGCCAGCAGACCCGACAGTAAAGAGACCCAGTACTTC. Translating gives CASRPDSKETQYF.

This chain joins TRBV28 and TRBJ1-5; unclear D gene. The CDR3 loop spans 16 amino acids. Per the germline V gene, CDR1 is MDHEN and CDR2 is SYDVKM. Deletions cut 4 bases from V and 4 bases from J, with 17 bases between. CDR3 nucleotides: TGTGCCAGCAGTTCGAACGGGGAGTTTCGAAATCAGCCCCAGCATTTT. This sequence encodes CASSSNGEFRNQPQHF.

This clonotype has a handful of counts. This chain joins TRBV6-2 or TRBV6-3 and TRBJ2-7, with TRBD2 matching 13 bases. The CDR3 has 16 residues. CDR1 is MNHEY and CDR2 is SVGEGT in the germline V gene. V lost 7 bases, J lost 2 bases, and 8 bases stayed unmatched. The DNA for the CDR3 is TGTGCCAGCATCTCTCGACTAGCGGGGGGCCCCTACGAGCAGTACTTC. Its translation is CASISRLAGGPYEQYF.

This chain connects TRBV4-2 to TRBJ2-2; D uncertain. There are 15 residues in the CDR3. The germline V gene has CDR1 LGHNA and CDR2 YNFKEQ. The ends were cut back, 3 bases at V and 6 bases at J, with 14 bases in the middle. The CDR3 loop is CASSQRRAEAGELFF. The CDR3 coding sequence is TGTGCCAGCAGCCAGCGCCGGGCCGAGGCCGGGGAGCTGTTTTTT.

J is TRBJ1-6 and V is TRBV20-1; 10 nucleotides match TRBD1. With V trimmed by 6 bases and J by 4 bases, 24 bases remained unmatched. The CDR3 contains 21 residues. The germline V gene has CDR1 DFQATT and CDR2 SNEGSKA (reference sequence). The CDR3 spells CSAQTGTGEKFHPLYNSPLHF. The DNA for the CDR3 is TGCAGTGCCCAAACCGGGACAGGGGAAAAATTCCACCCCCTATATAATTCACCCCTCCACTTT.

This chain joins TRBV28 and TRBJ2-7; D remains unclear. V gave up 6 bases and J gave up 1 base, with 16 bases separating them. The CDR3 has 15 amino acids. CDR1 is MDHEN, CDR2 SYDVKM, per germline. The CDR3: CASSPDNRWSYEQYF. The DNA of the CDR3 is TGTGCCAGCAGCCCTGACAATCGATGGTCCTACGAGCAGTACTTC.

This clonotype was counted ten times or more. The chain links TRBV20-1 to TRBJ2-1; a weak D match, TRBD2 (6 bases). V was shortened by 5 bases and J by 4 bases, with 21 bases between the two germline ends. This CDR3 has 16 residues. Germline loops: CDR1 DFQATT, CDR2 SNEGSKA (reference sequence). The CDR3 DNA sequence: TGCAGTGCTCTCGATAGCGGACTGGGGGAATACAATGAGCAGTTCTTC. Protein product: CSALDSGLGEYNEQFF.

The chain joins TRBV29-1 to TRBJ1-1; D is possibly TRBD1 (5 bases). Germline assignment: CDR1 SQVTM and CDR2 ANQGSEA. Trimming removed 8 bases from V and 2 bases from J, with 15 bases in between. The CDR3 has 13 amino acids. The CDR3 reads CSYGGVPNTEAFF. Here the CDR3 DNA reads TGCAGCTATGGGGGGGTTCCTAACACTGAAGCTTTCTTT.

In its sample, this clonotype was seen many times. The chain combines TRBV29-1 with TRBJ2-1; maybe TRBD2 (7 bases). CDR3 length: 15 amino acids. Trimming cost V 6 bases and J 7 bases, with 22 bases left between them. Germline V lookup: CDR1 SQVTM, CDR2 ANQGSEA. The CDR3 coding sequence is TGCAGCGTATCCATCTACGGGGGGCGACAGAATGAGCAGTTCTTC. This translates into CSVSIYGGRQNEQFF.